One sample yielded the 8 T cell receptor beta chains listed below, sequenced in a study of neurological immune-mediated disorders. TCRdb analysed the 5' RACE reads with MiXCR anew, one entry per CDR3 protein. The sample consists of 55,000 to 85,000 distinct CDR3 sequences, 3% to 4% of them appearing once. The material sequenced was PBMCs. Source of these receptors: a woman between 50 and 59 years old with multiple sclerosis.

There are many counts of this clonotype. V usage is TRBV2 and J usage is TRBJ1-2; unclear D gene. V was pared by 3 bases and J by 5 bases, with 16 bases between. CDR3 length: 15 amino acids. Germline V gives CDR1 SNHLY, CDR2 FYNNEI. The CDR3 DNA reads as TGTGCCAGCAGTGATTCTGGGAAGGGTCGTTATGGCTACACCTTC. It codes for CASSDSGKGRYGYTF.

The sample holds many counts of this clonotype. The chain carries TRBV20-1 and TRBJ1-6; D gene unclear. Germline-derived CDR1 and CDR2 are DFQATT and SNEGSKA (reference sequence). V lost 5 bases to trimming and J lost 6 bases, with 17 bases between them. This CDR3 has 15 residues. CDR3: CSAFNPRVGNSPLHF. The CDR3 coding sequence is TGCAGTGCTTTCAACCCTAGGGTTGGTAATTCACCCCTCCACTTT.

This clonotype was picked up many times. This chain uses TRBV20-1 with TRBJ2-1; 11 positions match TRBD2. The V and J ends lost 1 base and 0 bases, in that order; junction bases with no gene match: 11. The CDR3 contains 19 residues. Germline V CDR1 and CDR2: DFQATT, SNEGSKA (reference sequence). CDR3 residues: CSARGWGTSGSSSYNEQFF. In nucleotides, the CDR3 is TGCAGTGCTAGAGGGTGGGGGACTAGCGGTTCAAGCTCCTACAATGAGCAGTTCTTC.

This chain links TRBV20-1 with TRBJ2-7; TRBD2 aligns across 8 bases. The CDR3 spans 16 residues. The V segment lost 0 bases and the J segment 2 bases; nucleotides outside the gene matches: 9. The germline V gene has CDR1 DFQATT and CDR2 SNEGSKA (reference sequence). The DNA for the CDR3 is TGCAGTGCTAGAGATTTCCTGAGACTAGCGACCTACGAGCAGTACTTC. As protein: CSARDFLRLATYEQYF.

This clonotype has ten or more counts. CDR3 sequence reads: CAISEMRLAGANTGELFF. In DNA, the CDR3 is TGTGCCATCAGTGAGATGAGGCTAGCGGGGGCGAACACCGGGGAGCTGTTTTTT. The chain couples TRBV10-3 to TRBJ2-2; 10 nucleotides match TRBD2. The CDR3 is made up of 18 amino acids. Losses at the gene ends were 2 bases for V and 0 bases for J; bases not matched to a gene: 6. Germline V gives CDR1 ENHRY, CDR2 SYGVKD.

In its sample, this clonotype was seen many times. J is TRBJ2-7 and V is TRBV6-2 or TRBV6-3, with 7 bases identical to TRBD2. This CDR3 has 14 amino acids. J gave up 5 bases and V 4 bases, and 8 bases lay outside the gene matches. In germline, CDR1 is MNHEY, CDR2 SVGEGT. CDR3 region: CASSLSGISNEQYF. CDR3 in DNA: TGTGCCAGCAGTTTAAGCGGGATCTCGAACGAGCAGTACTTC.

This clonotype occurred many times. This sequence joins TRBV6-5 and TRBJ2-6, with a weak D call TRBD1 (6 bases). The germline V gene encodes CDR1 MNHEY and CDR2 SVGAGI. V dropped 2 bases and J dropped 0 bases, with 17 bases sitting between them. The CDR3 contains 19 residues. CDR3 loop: CASSYIAPGTYSGANVLTF. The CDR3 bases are TGTGCCAGCAGTTACATCGCCCCCGGGACATACTCTGGGGCCAACGTCCTGACTTTC.

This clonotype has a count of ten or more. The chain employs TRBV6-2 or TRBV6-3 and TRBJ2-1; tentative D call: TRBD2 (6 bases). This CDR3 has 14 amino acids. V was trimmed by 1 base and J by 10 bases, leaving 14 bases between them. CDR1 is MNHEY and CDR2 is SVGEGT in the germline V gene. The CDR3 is CASSYYGPRGEQFF. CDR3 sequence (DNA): TGTGCCAGCAGTTACTATGGGCCCCGGGGGGAGCAGTTCTTC.